This T cell receptor beta chain is from a study of blood T cell repertoires in COVID-19. In terms of age and location, participants ranged from roughly 18 to 100 years and lived in about two dozen US areas. Participant-given clinical history determined each cohort assignment. The study counted Cohort 3 donors as recovered given two negative PCRs, clearance, or symptom resolution. The germline CDR1 and CDR2 sequences are MNHEY and SVGEGT. The CDR3 runs to 15 residues. The trim removed 4 bases at V and 2 bases at J, leaving 5 bases unmatched. Some clones are missing from TCRdb's copy, which holds only in-frame ones; the method was immunoSEQ multiplex PCR. The table has hundreds of thousands of clones, 80% to 90% seen once. This clone turned up a few times.

The genes are TRBV6-2 or TRBV6-3 and TRBJ1-2; 9 nucleotides line up with TRBD1. Sequencing was performed on PBMCs or T cells enriched from blood (not recorded which). The sequence came from a man aged 25 to 45 who had recovered from COVID-19. CDR3 region: CASSLPDRGNYGYTF. In DNA, the CDR3 is TGTGCCAGCAGTTTACCGGACAGGGGAAACTATGGCTACACCTTC.